The clone carrying this TCR beta chain was seen a handful of times. Antigen: not known. This sample is part of a study of cytomegalovirus exposure and HLA in healthy donors. Notes on the study in general: TRBV6-2, TRBV6-3 and some other V segments were unresolvable in 87-base-pair reads. CMV serostatus alone was available as immune exposure information.

The donors were healthy bone marrow donors. With 2 bases clipped from V and 10 bases from J, the junction kept 9 bases outside the gene matches. CDR1 and CDR2 (germline): LNHNV, YYDKDF (reference sequence). CDR3 length equals 15 residues. With 60 Vbeta and 13 Jbeta primers, the PCR was carried out. Assay used: immunoSEQ multiplex PCR; TCRdb lists only in-frame clones, some missing. The sample contains over 110,000 clones, about four fifths of which appear only once. Sequencing was performed on PBMCs. The chain carries TRBV15 and TRBJ2-2; 8 nucleotides match TRBD1. This clonotype was obtained from a woman between 35 and 50 years old in good health and CMV-seropositive. The DNA of the CDR3 is TGTGCCACCAGCAGACAGGGGGCCCTCGTATCGGAGCTGTTTTTT. The encoded protein is CATSRQGALVSELFF.